The next 2 T cell receptor beta chains were all read from a single sample in a study of a mutant IDH1 vaccine in newly diagnosed glioma. Profiled with immunoSEQ multiplex PCR; TCRdb holds only in-frame clones, not every one. This repertoire shows tens of thousands of clones, 84% found once; its top ten account for about 12%. No antigen has been assigned to these receptors. Time point here: week 35, safety follow-up. A 20-mer mutant IDH1 peptide at 300 ug was injected subcutaneously with topical imiquimod. The sample here was PBMCs, taken from a glioma patient whose treatment included an IDH1 peptide vaccine. The receptors originated from a man aged 18 to 30 with glioma.

The chain is built from TRBV2 and TRBJ2-7; no reliable D call. Germline lookup yields CDR1 SNHLY and CDR2 FYNNEI. V was pared by 8 bases and J by 0 bases, with 8 bases between. This CDR3 has 12 residues. The DNA for the CDR3 is TGTGCCAGCCTCAGGCACTCCTACGAGCAGTACTTC. This translates into CASLRHSYEQYF.

The rearrangement links TRBV19 to TRBJ2-7; TRBD1 is a possible D gene (6 bases). The length of the CDR3 is 12 residues. The V gene's germline CDR1 is LNHDA and CDR2 SQIVND (reference sequence). V lost 3 bases to trimming and J lost 7 bases, with 10 bases between them. The CDR3 DNA is TGTGCCAGTAGTATTCTTACAGGGGAGCAGTACTTC. Its translation: CASSILTGEQYF.